Listed here is a single T cell receptor beta chain. Its antigen is undetermined. The sample is drawn from a study of CXCR3-negative and CXCR3-positive naive CD8 T cells. With UMI labels, 5' RACE was used to prepare the TRB cDNA libraries. After re-calling the 5' RACE reads, TCRdb lists one entry per CDR3 protein, DNA absent. The sample totals 90,000 to 150,000 distinct CDR3 sequences; its top ten clones hold approximately 0.36%. This CDR3 is 15 amino acids long. Study-wide results and caveats: Naive cells positive for CXCR3 carried more hydrophobic TRB CDR3s than CXCR3-negative ones.

Each CD8+ T cell subset was sorted in triplicate, hundreds of thousands of cells each. The chain has TRBV12-3 or TRBV12-4 and TRBJ2-1; absent DNA, TCRdb's TRBD2 call cannot be checked. Sequenced sample: naive CXCR3+ CD8+ T cells from blood. Subset here: CD45RO-CCR7+CD27+CD95- naive CD8+ T cells expressing CXCR3 (TNR3+). This TCR derives from a human donor in good health. Some clones in this sample may be carry-over from other donors' samples. CDR3 residues: CASSLDNRGHNEQFF.